This record concerns one T cell receptor (beta chain) sequence. The patients sequenced had a carbamazepine-induced Stevens-Johnson syndrome or toxic epidermal necrolysis reaction. CDR1 and CDR2 from the germline V gene are SEHNR and FQNEAQ (reference sequence). The length of the CDR3 is 15 residues. The sample comes from a study of T cells in severe cutaneous drug reactions. Study overall: Collected from acute- or recovery-stage patients: blister fluids/cells and PBMC.

The iRepertoire multiplex PCR system with TCR subtype-specific primers built both bulk and single-cell libraries. Each CDR3 protein gets one entry in TCRdb, which reprocessed the multiplex PCR reads and gives no DNA. This sample contains 8,800 or so distinct CDR3 sequences. The genes are TRBV7-9 and TRBJ1-1; the TCRdb call, TRBD1, lacks DNA for checking. This receptor was obtained from a human donor with a severe cutaneous adverse drug reaction. Sequencing was done on a sample of cells from a skin blister. The CDR3 reads CASSLVGQGYTEAFF.